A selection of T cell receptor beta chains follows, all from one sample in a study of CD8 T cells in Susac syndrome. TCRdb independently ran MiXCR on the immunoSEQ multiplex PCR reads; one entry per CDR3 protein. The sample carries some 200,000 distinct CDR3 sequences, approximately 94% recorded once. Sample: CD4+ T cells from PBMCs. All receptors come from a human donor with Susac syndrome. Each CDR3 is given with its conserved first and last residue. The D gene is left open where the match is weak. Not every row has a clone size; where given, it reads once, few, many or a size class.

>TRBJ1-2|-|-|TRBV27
CASSLGRSRGYTF
TGTGCCAGCAGTTTGGGCAGGTCTCGTGGCTACACCTTC
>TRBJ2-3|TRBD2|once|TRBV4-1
CASSPLVSGGAGPQYF
TGCGCCAGCAGCCCTTTAGTGAGCGGGGGGGCCGGTCCGCAGTATTTT
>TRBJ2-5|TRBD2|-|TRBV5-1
CASRVAGGLLRQETQYF
TGCGCCAGCAGAGTAGCGGGGGGGCTTCTACGACAAGAGACCCAGTACTTC
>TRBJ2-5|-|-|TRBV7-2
CASSLGSGRGQETQYF
TGTGCCAGCAGCTTAGGTTCGGGAAGGGGTCAAGAGACCCAGTACTTC
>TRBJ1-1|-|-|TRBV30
CAWSVPDSEAFF
TGTGCCTGGAGTGTCCCAGACAGTGAAGCTTTCTTT
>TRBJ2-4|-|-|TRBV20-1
CSARDRASIAKNIQYF
TGCAGTGCTAGAGATCGAGCATCCATAGCCAAAAACATTCAGTACTTC
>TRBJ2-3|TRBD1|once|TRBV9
CASSDRDRGLDTQYF
TGTGCCAGCAGCGACCGGGACAGGGGGCTGGATACGCAGTATTTT
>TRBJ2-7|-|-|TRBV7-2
CASSLRWGYEQYF
TGTGCCAGCAGCTTAAGATGGGGCTACGAGCAGTACTTC
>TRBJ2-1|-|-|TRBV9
CASSVLETEQFF
TGTGCCAGCAGCGTCCTTGAGACAGAGCAGTTCTTC
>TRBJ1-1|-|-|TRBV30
CAWSKQGKLNTEAFF
TGTGCCTGGAGTAAACAGGGAAAATTGAACACTGAAGCTTTCTTT
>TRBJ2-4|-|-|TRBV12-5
CASGRPGENIQYF
TGTGCTAGTGGACGTCCGGGAGAGAACATTCAGTACTTC
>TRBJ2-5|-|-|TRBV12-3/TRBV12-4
CASRGSSETQYF
TGTGCCAGCAGGGGGAGTTCGGAGACCCAGTACTTC
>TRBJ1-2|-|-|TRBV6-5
CASSYWTPERTRDYGYTF
TGTGCCAGCAGTTACTGGACCCCTGAACGTACCCGGGACTATGGCTACACCTTC
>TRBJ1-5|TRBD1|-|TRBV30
CAWRPVFRDRGGTSQPQHF
TGTGCCTGGAGGCCCGTGTTCCGGGACAGGGGAGGGACTAGTCAGCCCCAGCATTTT
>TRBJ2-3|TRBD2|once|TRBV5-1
CATRLAGGRDTQYF
TGCGCCACCCGTCTAGCGGGGGGGCGAGATACGCAGTATTTT
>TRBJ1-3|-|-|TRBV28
CASRKGSGNTIYF
TGTGCCAGCAGAAAGGGGTCAGGAAACACCATATATTTT
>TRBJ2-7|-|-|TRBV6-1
CASSERGGAQSYEQYF
TGTGCCAGCAGTGAAAGAGGGGGGGCGCAGTCCTACGAGCAGTACTTC
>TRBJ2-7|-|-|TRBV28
CASKLSPPYEQYF
TGTGCCAGCAAACTTTCCCCCCCCTACGAGCAGTACTTC
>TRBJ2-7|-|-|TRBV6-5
CASSYVAGGSYEQYF
TGTGCCAGCAGTTATGTGGCTGGCGGTTCCTACGAGCAGTACTTC
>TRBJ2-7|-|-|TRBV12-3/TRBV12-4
CASSLMGRNEQYF
TGTGCCAGCAGTCTAATGGGGCGGAACGAGCAGTACTTC
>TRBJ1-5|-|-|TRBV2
CASGGGNQPQHF
TGTGCCAGCGGTGGTGGGAATCAGCCCCAGCATTTT
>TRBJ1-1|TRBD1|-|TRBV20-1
CSVYLDRGFLEAFF
TGCAGTGTTTACTTAGACAGGGGCTTCCTCGAAGCTTTCTTT
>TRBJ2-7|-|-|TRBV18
CASSRGTTQTYEQYF
TGTGCCAGCTCACGAGGGACAACGCAGACCTACGAGCAGTACTTC
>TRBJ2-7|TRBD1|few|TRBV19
CASSAQGDSYEQYF
TGTGCCAGTAGTGCCCAGGGGGACTCCTACGAGCAGTACTTC
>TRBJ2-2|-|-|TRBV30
CAWSVRELRNTGELFF
TGTGCCTGGAGTGTAAGGGAGCTACGAAACACCGGGGAGCTGTTTTTT
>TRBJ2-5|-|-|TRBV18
CASSPLWGLETQYF
TGTGCCAGCTCACCTTTGTGGGGATTGGAGACCCAGTACTTC
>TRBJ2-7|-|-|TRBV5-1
CASSLVANSYEQYF
TGCGCCAGCAGCTTGGTGGCTAACTCCTACGAGCAGTACTTC
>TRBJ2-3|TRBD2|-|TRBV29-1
CSVLGGLAGALGTDTQYF
TGCAGCGTACTTGGGGGACTAGCGGGGGCACTAGGCACAGATACGCAGTATTTT
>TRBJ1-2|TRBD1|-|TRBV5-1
CASSRDSGGGYTF
TGCGCCAGCAGCCGGGACAGCGGCGGAGGCTACACCTTC
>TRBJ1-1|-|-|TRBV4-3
CASSQVGVGTEAFF
TGCGCCAGCAGCCAAGTGGGGGTGGGCACTGAAGCTTTCTTT
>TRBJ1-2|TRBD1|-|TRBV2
CASREPGQGAEGYTF
TGTGCCAGCAGGGAGCCGGGACAGGGGGCCGAAGGCTACACCTTC
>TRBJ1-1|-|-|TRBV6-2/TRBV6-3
CASSQGLEAFF
TGTGCCAGCAGCCAAGGGCTTGAAGCTTTCTTT
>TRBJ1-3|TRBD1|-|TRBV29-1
CSVTGTEHTIYF
TGCAGCGTTACCGGGACAGAACACACCATATATTTT
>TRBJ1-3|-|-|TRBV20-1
CSARQASIGTIYF
TGCAGTGCTCGACAGGCGTCCATTGGCACCATATATTTT
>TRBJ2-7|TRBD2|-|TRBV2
CASSAPSGGSLMSYEQYF
TGTGCCAGCAGTGCCCCCAGCGGGGGTTCCTTAATGTCCTACGAGCAGTACTTC
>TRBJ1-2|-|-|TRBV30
CAWNLQGDGYTF
TGTGCCTGGAATCTTCAGGGAGATGGCTACACCTTC
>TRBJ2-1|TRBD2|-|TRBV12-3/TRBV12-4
CASSVGLPAEGFF
TGTGCCAGCAGTGTGGGACTACCCGCCGAGGGGTTCTTC
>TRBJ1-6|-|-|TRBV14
CASRSGQANSPLHF
TGTGCCAGCAGGTCGGGACAAGCCAATTCACCCCTCCACTTT
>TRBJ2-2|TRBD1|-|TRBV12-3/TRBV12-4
CANQGAGELFF
TGTGCCAACCAGGGGGCCGGGGAGCTGTTTTTT
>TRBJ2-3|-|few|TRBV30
CAWSVTAGRTDTQYF
TGTGCCTGGAGTGTCACCGCGGGGCGCACAGATACGCAGTATTTT
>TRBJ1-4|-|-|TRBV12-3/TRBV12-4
CASSLATVKLDEKLFF
TGTGCCAGCAGTTTAGCTACAGTTAAGTTGGATGAAAAACTGTTTTTT